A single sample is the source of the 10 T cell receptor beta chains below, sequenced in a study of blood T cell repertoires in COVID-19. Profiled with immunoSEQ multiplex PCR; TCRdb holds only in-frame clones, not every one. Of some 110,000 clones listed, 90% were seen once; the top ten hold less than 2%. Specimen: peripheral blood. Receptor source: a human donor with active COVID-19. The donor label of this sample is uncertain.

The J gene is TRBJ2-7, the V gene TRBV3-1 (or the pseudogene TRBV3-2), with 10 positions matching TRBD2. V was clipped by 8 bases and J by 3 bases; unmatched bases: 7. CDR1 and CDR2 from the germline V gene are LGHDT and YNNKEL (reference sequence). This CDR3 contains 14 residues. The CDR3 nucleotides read TGTGCCAGCCTCCGTAGCGGGGGGAACTACGAGCAGTACTTC. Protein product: CASLRSGGNYEQYF.

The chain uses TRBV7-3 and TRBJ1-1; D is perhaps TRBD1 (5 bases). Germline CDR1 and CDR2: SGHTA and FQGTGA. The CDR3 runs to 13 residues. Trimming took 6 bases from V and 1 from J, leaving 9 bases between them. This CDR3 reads CASSDDRNTEAFF. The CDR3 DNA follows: TGTGCCAGCAGTGACGACAGGAACACTGAAGCTTTCTTT.

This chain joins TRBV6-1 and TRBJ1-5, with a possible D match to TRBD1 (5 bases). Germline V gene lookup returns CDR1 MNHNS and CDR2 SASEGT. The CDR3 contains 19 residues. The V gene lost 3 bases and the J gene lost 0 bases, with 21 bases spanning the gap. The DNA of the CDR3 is TGTGCCAGCAGTGAGTGGCTGACAGCGACTTCTGTTAGCAATCAGCCCCAGCATTTT. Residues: CASSEWLTATSVSNQPQHF.

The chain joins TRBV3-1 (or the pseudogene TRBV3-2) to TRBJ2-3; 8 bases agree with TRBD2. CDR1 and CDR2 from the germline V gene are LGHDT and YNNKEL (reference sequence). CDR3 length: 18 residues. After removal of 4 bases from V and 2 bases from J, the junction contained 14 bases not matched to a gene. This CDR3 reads CASSPGGRGGPYTDTQYF. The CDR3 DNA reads TGTGCCAGCAGCCCCGGGGGACGCGGGGGGCCCTACACAGATACGCAGTATTTT.

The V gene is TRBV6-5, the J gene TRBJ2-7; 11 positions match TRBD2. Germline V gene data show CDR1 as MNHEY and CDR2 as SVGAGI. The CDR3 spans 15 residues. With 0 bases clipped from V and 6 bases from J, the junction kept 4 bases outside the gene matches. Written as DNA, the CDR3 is TGTGCCAGCAGTTACTCTCGACTAGCGGGGCCCGAGCAGTACTTC. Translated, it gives CASSYSRLAGPEQYF.

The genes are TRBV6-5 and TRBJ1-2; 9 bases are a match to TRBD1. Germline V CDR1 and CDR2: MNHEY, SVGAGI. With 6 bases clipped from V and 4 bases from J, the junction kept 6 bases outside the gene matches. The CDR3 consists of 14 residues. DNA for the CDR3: TGTGCCAGCAGCGCCGGGACAGGGATCTATGGCTACACCTTC. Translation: CASSAGTGIYGYTF.

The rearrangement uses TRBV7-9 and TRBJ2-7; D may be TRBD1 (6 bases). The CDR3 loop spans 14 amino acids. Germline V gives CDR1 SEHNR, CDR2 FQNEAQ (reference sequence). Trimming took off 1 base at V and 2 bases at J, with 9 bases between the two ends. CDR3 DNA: TGTGCCAGCAGCTTAGACAGGGTAACCTACGAGCAGTACTTC. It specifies CASSLDRVTYEQYF.

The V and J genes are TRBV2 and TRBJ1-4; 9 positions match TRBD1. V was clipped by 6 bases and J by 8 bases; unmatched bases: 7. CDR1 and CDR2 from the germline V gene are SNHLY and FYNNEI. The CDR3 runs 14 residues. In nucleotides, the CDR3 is TGTGCCAGCAGCGCGGGACAGGGTAAAGAAAAACTGTTTTTT. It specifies CASSAGQGKEKLFF.

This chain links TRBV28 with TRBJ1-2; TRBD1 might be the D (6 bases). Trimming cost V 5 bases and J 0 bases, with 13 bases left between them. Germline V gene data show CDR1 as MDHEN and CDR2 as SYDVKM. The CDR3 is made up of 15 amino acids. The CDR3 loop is CASSQGGLANYGYTF. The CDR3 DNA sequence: TGTGCCAGCAGTCAAGGGGGATTAGCTAACTATGGCTACACCTTC.

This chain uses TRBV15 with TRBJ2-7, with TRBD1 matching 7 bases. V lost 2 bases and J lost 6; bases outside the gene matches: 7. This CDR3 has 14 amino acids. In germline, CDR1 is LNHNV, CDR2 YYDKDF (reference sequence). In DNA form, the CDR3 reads TGTGCCACCAGCAGAACCTTGACAGGGATCGAGCAGTACTTC. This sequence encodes CATSRTLTGIEQYF. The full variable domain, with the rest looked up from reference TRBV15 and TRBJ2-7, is DAMVIQNPRYQVTQFGKPVTLSCSQTLNHNVMYWYQQKSSQAPKLLFHYYDKDFNNEADTPDNFQSRRPNTSFCFLDIRSPGLGDTAMYLCATSRTLTGIEQYFGPGTRLTVT.